What follows are 23 T cell receptor beta chains derived from one specimen sequenced in a study of PD-L1 blockade in urothelial cancer. The assay was immunoSEQ multiplex PCR, and TCRdb's table has in-frame clones only and misses some. In the table there are 100,000 or so clones, over 80% of which are singletons. Sequenced material: PBMCs, taken around atezolizumab (anti-PD-L1) treatment. The receptor source for this set is a woman at least 80 years old with urothelial cancer.

The J gene is TRBJ2-5, the V gene TRBV11-2; D gene ambiguous. V gave up 0 bases and J gave up 8 bases, with 7 bases separating them. The CDR3 is made up of 12 amino acids. Germline-derived CDR1 and CDR2 are SGHAT and FQNNGV. The CDR3 reads CASSLDTSTQYF. The CDR3 coding sequence is TGTGCCAGCAGCTTAGATACGAGCACCCAGTACTTC.

This sequence joins TRBV28 and TRBJ2-2, with D maybe TRBD2 (6 bases). The germline V gene encodes CDR1 MDHEN and CDR2 SYDVKM. V lost 2 bases to trimming and J lost 4 bases, with 11 bases between them. The CDR3 has 15 residues. The CDR3 coding sequence is TGTGCCAGCAGTTTACGGGACTTCTCCACCGGGGAGCTGTTTTTT. It encodes CASSLRDFSTGELFF.

The V gene is TRBV5-1, the J gene TRBJ1-3; maybe TRBD1 (5 bases). Germline CDR1 reads SGHRS; CDR2 reads YFSETQ. The CDR3 is 16 amino acids. Trimming removed 0 bases at V and 0 bases at J, with 10 bases between. CDR3 sequence: CASSLEGPTSGNTIYF. The CDR3 DNA reads TGCGCCAGCAGCTTGGAGGGGCCAACCTCTGGAAACACCATATATTTT.

A single count supports this clone. The genes are TRBV2 and TRBJ1-1; the D is unclear. The CDR3 length is 15 residues. CDR1 and CDR2 from the germline V gene are SNHLY and FYNNEI. V was trimmed by 0 bases and J by 5 bases, leaving 13 bases between them. The CDR3 DNA reads as TGTGCCAGCAGTGAAGCGAGGGAGTCGATAACTGAAGCTTTCTTT. It translates to CASSEARESITEAFF.

The chain is built from TRBV7-2 and TRBJ2-3; possible D gene TRBD1, 6 bases. The CDR3 spans 12 residues. The germline gives CDR1 SGHTA, CDR2 FQGNSA. DNA of the CDR3: TGTGCGACCTTACTGGGGGCGGATACGCAGTATTTT. Amino acids: CATLLGADTQYF.

V gene TRBV4-2 combines with J gene TRBJ2-1; D is unclear. CDR1 LGHNA and CDR2 YNFKEQ come from the germline V gene. With 0 bases removed from V and 0 bases from J, the gap between germline ends came to 6 bases. The CDR3 totals 15 residues. As DNA, the CDR3 is TGTGCCAGCAGCCAAGAGTTGAGCTCCTACAATGAGCAGTTCTTC. It is translated as CASSQELSSYNEQFF.

This clone came up once. The rearrangement links TRBV14 to TRBJ2-7; 9 bases fit TRBD1. V shed 1 base and J 2 bases; nucleotides not matched to a gene: 6. The CDR3 contains 16 residues. Germline V gene data show CDR1 as SGHDN and CDR2 as FVKESK. CDR3 bases: TGTGCCAGCAGCCAAGCCCTCGGGACAGGGACCTACGAGCAGTACTTC. It yields the protein CASSQALGTGTYEQYF.

In DNA form, the CDR3 reads TGTGCCAGCAGGCCAGGACTAGCGGGAGGCACAGATACGCAGTATTTT. Encoded protein: CASRPGLAGGTDTQYF. This chain links TRBV5-4 with TRBJ2-3; 13 positions match TRBD2. CDR3 length: 16 residues. Germline assignment: CDR1 SGHNT and CDR2 YYREEE (reference sequence). After removal of 5 bases from V and 1 base from J, the junction contained 4 bases not matched to a gene.

The chain is built from TRBV28 and TRBJ1-1; weak D call: TRBD1 (5 bases). V lost 5 bases and J lost 1, with 14 bases in between. This CDR3 has 15 amino acids. Looked up from germline, CDR1 is MDHEN and CDR2 is SYDVKM. The CDR3 DNA reads TGTGCCAGCAGTCCAGACAGCCTACCGAACACTGAAGCTTTCTTT. This sequence encodes CASSPDSLPNTEAFF.

The V gene is TRBV28, the J gene TRBJ1-2; D is possibly TRBD1 (6 bases). V shed 6 bases and J shed 2 bases, with 16 bases lying between them. Germline V gene sequence: CDR1 MDHEN, CDR2 SYDVKM. This CDR3 spans 15 amino acids. This CDR3 is CASRPAGTRNYGYTF. The CDR3 DNA reads TGTGCCAGCAGACCCGCCGGGACAAGAAACTATGGCTACACCTTC.

This rearrangement joins TRBV6-6 to TRBJ1-1; D is ambiguous. V lost 6 bases, J lost 4 bases, and 9 bases lay in between. Germline V CDR1 and CDR2: MNHNY, SVGAGI (reference sequence). The CDR3 length is 12 residues. This CDR3 reads CASRWGGTEAFF. The DNA of the CDR3 is TGTGCCAGCAGGTGGGGAGGCACTGAAGCTTTCTTT.

The J gene is TRBJ1-1, the V gene TRBV7-3; no clear D gene. V gave up 6 bases and J gave up 4 bases, with 18 bases separating them. The CDR3 is 15 residues long. Per germline, CDR1 SGHTA and CDR2 FQGTGA. CDR3 in DNA: TGTGCCAGCAGTCCAACGGCGGGGAGGTCCACTGAAGCTTTCTTT. Its protein is CASSPTAGRSTEAFF. Full variable domain (rest looked up from reference TRBV7-3 and TRBJ1-1): GAGVSQTPSNKVTEKGKYVELRCDPISGHTALYWYRQSLGQGPEFLIYFQGTGAADDSGLPNDRFFAVRPEGSVSTLKIQRTERGDSAVYLCASSPTAGRSTEAFFGQGTRLTVV.

With respect to this clone: This sequence may be a read error, since a much larger clone differs from it by one base. This rearrangement joins TRBV28 to TRBJ1-5; 7 bases are a match to TRBD1. CDR3 length equals 14 residues. The V gene's germline CDR1 is MDHEN and CDR2 SYDVKM. V lost 3 bases to trimming and J lost 2 bases; unmatched junction nucleotides: 1. CDR3 in amino acids: CASSFQGGNQPQHF. CDR3 sequence (DNA): TGTGCCAGCAGTTTCCAGGGGGGCAATCAGCCCCAGCATTTT.

The chain joins TRBV19 to TRBJ1-2; tentative D call: TRBD1 (6 bases). The CDR3 is 14 amino acids. The V and J ends lost 2 bases and 7 bases respectively, with 14 bases between them. Germline V gives CDR1 LNHDA, CDR2 SQIVND (reference sequence). For the CDR3, the DNA is TGTGCCAGTAGTATAACCAGACAGGCGGCTGGCTACACCTTC. Translated: CASSITRQAAGYTF.

The CDR3 region is CASHPGQPIYGYTF. The CDR3 region has the DNA TGTGCCAGCCATCCCGGACAGCCTATCTATGGCTACACCTTC. This chain links TRBV27 with TRBJ1-2, with a possible D match to TRBD1 (6 bases). This CDR3 region has 14 residues. Germline V gene sequence: CDR1 MNHEY, CDR2 SMNVEV (reference sequence). Trimming cost V 8 bases and J 4 bases, with 17 bases left between them.

The chain joins TRBV20-1 to TRBJ1-4; D unresolved. Germline values: CDR1 DFQATT, CDR2 SNEGSKA (reference sequence). Trimming cost V 7 bases and J 4 bases, with 7 bases left between them. This CDR3 spans 11 amino acids. The CDR3 DNA sequence: TGCAGTGGGGCCCTTAATGAAAAACTGTTTTTT. Its protein is CSGALNEKLFF.

The rearrangement joins TRBV11-1 to TRBJ2-1, with 14 bases matching TRBD2. Germline trimming cut 5 bases from V and 5 bases from J; bases unmatched to any gene: 2. This CDR3 has 15 residues. From germline, CDR1 is SGHAT and CDR2 FQDESV (reference sequence). This CDR3 reads CASSRLAGGNNEQFF. CDR3 bases: TGTGCCAGCAGCCGACTAGCGGGAGGGAACAATGAGCAGTTCTTC.

The chain links TRBV19 to TRBJ2-1; possibly TRBD1 for D (6 bases). The CDR3 is made up of 13 amino acids. In germline, CDR1 is LNHDA, CDR2 SQIVND (reference sequence). V lost 4 bases to trimming and J lost 7 bases, with 11 bases between them. In nucleotides, the CDR3 is TGTGCCAGTAGTACAAGGCAGGGGAATGAGCAGTTCTTC. Residues: CASSTRQGNEQFF.

The chain is built from TRBV6-1 and TRBJ1-1; tentatively, D is TRBD1 (6 bases). CDR1 MNHNS and CDR2 SASEGT come from the germline V gene. V was clipped by 4 bases and J by 8 bases, with 17 bases between them. The CDR3 covers 14 residues. The CDR3 sequence is CASSGPRGNSEAFF. The CDR3 DNA reads as TGTGCCAGCAGTGGCCCTAGGGGGAACTCCGAAGCTTTCTTT.

CDR3 sequence: CALAGGPTNEKLFF. The DNA of the CDR3 is TGTGCCTTGGCAGGGGGGCCAACTAATGAAAAACTGTTTTTT. The chain is built from TRBV30 and TRBJ1-4, with 7 nucleotides matching TRBD1. The CDR3 totals 14 residues. Unmatched junction bases numbered 5, after V lost 7 bases and J lost 0 bases. CDR1 is GTSNPN and CDR2 is SVGIG in the germline V gene (reference sequence).

CDR3 DNA sequence: TGTGCCAGCAGCGCCGACAGCTATAGCAATCAGCCCCAGCATTTT. Amino acids: CASSADSYSNQPQHF. The chain uses TRBV9 and TRBJ1-5; the D gene is possibly TRBD1 (5 bases). This CDR3 spans 15 amino acids. Per germline, CDR1 SGDLS and CDR2 YYNGEE. Trimming pared 3 bases from V and 0 bases from J, leaving 10 bases between.

The chain has TRBV28 and TRBJ2-5, with D unclear. Germline V gene lookup returns CDR1 MDHEN and CDR2 SYDVKM. V was cut by 6 bases and J by 2 bases, with 7 bases left in between. The length of the CDR3 is 12 residues. The CDR3: CASSLRQETQYF. In DNA form, the CDR3 reads TGTGCCAGCAGCCTCCGGCAAGAGACCCAGTACTTC.

The chain links TRBV7-3 to TRBJ2-2; D is possibly TRBD1 (6 bases). CDR1 SGHTA and CDR2 FQGTGA come from the germline V gene. V lost 8 bases, J lost 5 bases, and 21 bases lay in between. The CDR3 covers 16 residues. The CDR3 is CASSFGDTRTTGELFF. The CDR3 bases are TGTGCCAGCTCTTTTGGGGACACCCGGACGACCGGGGAGCTGTTTTTT.